The rows below give T cell receptor beta chains drawn from one sample of a study of T cell responses to AZD1222 COVID-19 vaccine. The repertoire was sequenced with immunoSEQ multiplex PCR; TCRdb's copy has only in-frame clones and lacks some. The sample has under 150,000 clones; 85% to 95% are singletons. Sample: peripheral blood, taken on day 0 of AZD1222 vaccination. Receptors originate from an adult in good health. The CDR3 runs from the conserved cysteine through the conserved F or W. The D gene is left open where the match is weak.

D gene,J gene,V gene,CDR3 protein,CDR3 DNA
.,TRBJ1-2,TRBV12-3/TRBV12-4,CASSKQSYGYTF,TGTGCCAGCAGTAAACAGAGCTATGGCTACACCTTC
.,TRBJ1-6,TRBV10-3,CAIRGAGNNSPLHF,TGTGCCATTCGGGGGGCAGGCAATAATTCACCCCTCCACTTT
.,TRBJ1-5,TRBV7-2,CASSKDRSPNQPQHF,TGTGCCAGCAGCAAGGACAGAAGTCCCAATCAGCCCCAGCATTTT
.,TRBJ2-7,TRBV5-4,CASSLATFGEQYF,TGTGCCAGCAGCCTGGCGACGTTTGGGGAGCAGTACTTC
.,TRBJ2-1,TRBV5-1,CASSWTLSYNEQFF,TGCGCCAGCAGCTGGACCCTCTCCTACAATGAGCAGTTCTTC
.,TRBJ1-1,TRBV6-1,CASSEDGGNTEAFF,TGTGCCAGCAGTGAAGATGGAGGGAACACTGAAGCTTTCTTT
.,TRBJ1-6,TRBV27,CASSFLQGNSPLHF,TGTGCCAGCAGTTTTTTACAGGGAAATTCACCCCTCCACTTT
.,TRBJ1-1,TRBV7-3,CASSPQGAANTEAFF,TGTGCCAGCAGCCCGCAAGGGGCCGCGAACACTGAAGCTTTCTTT
TRBD1,TRBJ2-5,TRBV24-1,CATSKKGQGTVETQYF,TGTGCCACCAGTAAAAAGGGACAGGGAACGGTGGAGACCCAGTACTTC
.,TRBJ1-2,TRBV9,CASSSGGAYGYTF,TGTGCCAGCAGCTCGGGGGGGGCCTATGGCTACACCTTC
TRBD1,TRBJ1-1,TRBV7-2,CASSLDQGGLLHTEAFF,TGTGCCAGCAGCTTAGACCAGGGGGGGCTCCTCCACACTGAAGCTTTCTTT
TRBD1,TRBJ2-1,TRBV7-9,CASSLISWGQGFYNEQFF,TGTGCCAGCAGCTTAATATCGTGGGGACAGGGATTCTACAATGAGCAGTTCTTC
.,TRBJ2-3,TRBV2,CAIAGVPDKPTDTQYF,TGTGCCATCGCCGGGGTTCCGGACAAACCCACAGATACGCAGTATTTT
TRBD1,TRBJ1-6,TRBV11-2,CASSITGGEAAMGSPLHF,TGTGCCAGCAGCATTACAGGGGGCGAGGCTGCTATGGGTTCACCCCTCCACTTT
.,TRBJ2-2,TRBV3-1/TRBV3-2,CASSQGGGVRYTGELFF,TGTGCCAGCAGCCAAGGGGGCGGGGTGCGGTACACCGGGGAGCTGTTTTTT